These 21 T cell receptor beta chains share one sample of origin, sequenced in a study of blood T cell repertoires in COVID-19. This table comes from immunoSEQ multiplex PCR, and its TCRdb copy is limited to in-frame clones, with some not included. The table shows 110,000 to 150,000 clones, with more than 80% occurring only once. Specimen: peripheral blood. Source of these receptors: a woman aged 60-70 years with active COVID-19.

This clone came up once. The J gene is TRBJ2-3, the V gene TRBV12-3 or TRBV12-4; possibly TRBD2 for D (5 bases). The CDR3 contains 13 residues. Trimming pared 5 bases from V and 8 bases from J, leaving 14 bases between. CDR3 DNA: TGTGCCAGCAGTCCCGACGGACGGGGTACGCAGTATTTT. Protein sequence: CASSPDGRGTQYF.

The V call is TRBV28, the J call TRBJ2-7; D possibly corresponds to TRBD2 (7 bases). V was clipped by 6 bases and J by 3 bases, with 24 bases between them. Per the germline V gene, CDR1 is MDHEN and CDR2 is SYDVKM. This CDR3 contains 17 residues. The CDR3 here is CASSPLPWGLADYEQYF. Here the CDR3 DNA reads TGTGCCAGCAGCCCGTTACCTTGGGGGCTAGCGGACTACGAGCAGTACTTC.

This clone showed up just once. The chain recombines TRBV18 with TRBJ1-1; D is uncertain. The CDR3 sequence is 13 residues long. Trimming removed 2 bases from V and 8 bases from J, with 12 bases in between. Germline assignment: CDR1 KGHSH and CDR2 LQKENI. Here the CDR3 DNA reads TGTGCCAGCTCACCATTTCGGGGTTTCGAAGCTTTCTTT. It yields the protein CASSPFRGFEAFF. Variable domain in full (rest from reference TRBV18 and TRBJ1-1): NAGVMQNPRHLVRRRGQEARLRCSPMKGHSHVYWYRQLPEEGLKFMVYLQKENIIDESGMPKERFSAEFPKEGPSILRIQQVVRGDSAAYFCASSPFRGFEAFFGQGTRLTVV.

V and J are TRBV6-2 or TRBV6-3 and TRBJ2-7; 7 bases are a match to TRBD1. The germline CDR1 and CDR2 sequences are MNHEY and SVGEGT. The CDR3 is made up of 15 amino acids. J was trimmed by 7 bases and V by 2 bases; bases with no gene match: 11. The CDR3 region is CASSYLRTGPGEQYF. CDR3 nucleotide sequence: TGTGCCAGCAGTTACCTAAGGACAGGCCCGGGGGAGCAGTACTTC.

This chain uses TRBV19 with TRBJ2-1, with 7 positions matching TRBD1. V trimming: 3 bases; J trimming: 4 bases; junction bases outside the gene matches: 3. CDR3 length: 14 residues. The V gene's germline CDR1 is LNHDA and CDR2 SQIVND (reference sequence). The CDR3 coding sequence is TGTGCCAGTAGTATCCCAGGGGGATACAATGAGCAGTTCTTC. Its translation is CASSIPGGYNEQFF.

This rearrangement joins TRBV7-8 to TRBJ2-5; D perhaps matches TRBD2 (6 bases). V was cut by 5 bases and J by 6 bases, with 13 bases left in between. This CDR3 has 13 amino acids. Germline loops: CDR1 SGHVS, CDR2 FQNEAQ. CDR3 residues: CASSAGGEKTQYF. The DNA for the CDR3 is TGTGCCAGCAGCGCTGGCGGGGAAAAGACCCAGTACTTC.

The genes are TRBV6-5 and TRBJ2-7; tentatively, D is TRBD2 (5 bases). The CDR3 extends over 15 amino acids. Germline V gene data show CDR1 as MNHEY and CDR2 as SVGAGI. Trimming left V 7 bases short and J 2 bases short, with 18 bases between. DNA of the CDR3: TGTGCCAGCATTGGTCCGGGATCTTCTGCCTACGAGCAGTACTTC. As protein: CASIGPGSSAYEQYF.

The V gene is TRBV7-2, the J gene TRBJ2-2; 7 bases agree with TRBD2. Germline V gene sequence: CDR1 SGHTA, CDR2 FQGNSA. The V gene end was trimmed by 4 bases and the J gene end by 0 bases; junction bases not matched to a gene: 2. The CDR3 runs to 15 residues. This chain's CDR3 is CASSSSGTNTGELFF. As DNA, the CDR3 is TGTGCCAGCAGCTCGAGCGGGACGAACACCGGGGAGCTGTTTTTT.

The chain links TRBV12-3 or TRBV12-4 to TRBJ1-1; TRBD1 matches 9 bases. The CDR3 sequence is 11 residues long. V dropped 6 bases and J dropped 11; count of bases not matched to a gene: 4. The CDR3 region has the DNA TGTGCCAGCAGCTGGGACAGGGTCGCTTTCTTT. This gives the protein CASSWDRVAFF.

This chain joins TRBV30 and TRBJ2-7, with a weak D call TRBD2 (6 bases). Trimming removed 7 bases from V and 7 bases from J, with 20 bases in between. Germline CDR1 GTSNPN, CDR2 SVGIG (reference sequence). CDR3 length: 13 residues. The CDR3 here is CASEDGGMGEQYF. CDR3 coding DNA: TGTGCCTCCGAGGACGGGGGAATGGGAGAGCAGTACTTC.

This chain joins TRBV20-1 and TRBJ2-1, with D possibly matching TRBD2 (6 bases). The germline V and J ends were trimmed by 3 bases and 10 bases, with 13 bases remaining between them. CDR1 is DFQATT and CDR2 is SNEGSKA in the germline V gene (reference sequence). The CDR3 spans 12 residues. The CDR3 loop is CSASKTSLEQFF. CDR3 nucleotide sequence: TGCAGTGCTAGTAAGACTAGTTTAGAGCAGTTCTTC.

This clone was counted a few times. This chain links TRBV5-1 with TRBJ1-5, with unresolved D. The germline V and J ends were trimmed by 2 bases and 6 bases, with 12 bases remaining between them. CDR1 is SGHRS, CDR2 YFSETQ, per germline. The CDR3 totals 14 residues. The CDR3 reads CASSFSPAGQPQHF. As DNA, the CDR3 is TGCGCCAGCAGCTTTAGTCCCGCCGGTCAGCCCCAGCATTTT.

This rearrangement joins TRBV19 to TRBJ2-7, with TRBD2 as a possible D gene (6 bases). CDR1 and CDR2 (germline): LNHDA, SQIVND (reference sequence). The CDR3 sequence is 13 residues long. Between the trimmed V and J ends, which lost 5 bases and 2 bases, there was a span of 10 bases. The CDR3 here is CASSAGLTYEQYF. The CDR3 bases are TGTGCCAGTAGTGCGGGGCTAACCTACGAGCAGTACTTC.

The rearrangement uses TRBV29-1 and TRBJ2-3, with 7 bases lining up with TRBD1. After removal of 3 bases from V and 3 bases from J, the junction contained 3 bases not matched to a gene. The CDR3 is 13 residues long. Germline V gene lookup returns CDR1 SQVTM and CDR2 ANQGSEA. The CDR3 is CSVETGMTDTQYF. In DNA, the CDR3 is TGCAGCGTTGAGACAGGGATGACAGATACGCAGTATTTT.

The chain links TRBV10-3 to TRBJ2-7; 7 positions agree with TRBD2. The ends lost 4 bases at V and 2 bases at J; junction bases unmatched: 5. Germline CDR1 is ENHRY and CDR2 is SYGVKD. The CDR3 totals 14 residues. This CDR3 is CAISGAGDTYEQYF. CDR3 coding DNA: TGTGCCATCAGTGGTGCGGGAGACACCTACGAGCAGTACTTC.

Concerning this clone: Other nucleotide sequences from this sample produce the same CDR3. The chain has TRBV5-4 and TRBJ2-3; D is perhaps TRBD2 (6 bases). Germline CDR1 and CDR2: SGHNT and YYREEE (reference sequence). The CDR3 has 13 residues. Trimming shortened V by 0 bases and J by 6 bases, and 8 bases separated the two germline ends. The CDR3, as DNA: TGTGCCAGCAGCTTGGCCGGGGGTGATACGCAGTATTTT. Protein product: CASSLAGGDTQYF.

The rearrangement uses TRBV4-3 and TRBJ1-4, with a tentative D call TRBD1 (5 bases). Germline V gene lookup returns CDR1 LGHNA and CDR2 YSLEER. This CDR3 is built from 18 residues. Trimming pared 0 bases from V and 0 bases from J, leaving 14 bases between. This CDR3 reads CASSQDLGGRSTNEKLFF. CDR3 DNA sequence: TGCGCCAGCAGCCAAGATCTCGGGGGGAGATCAACTAATGAAAAACTGTTTTTT.

This chain connects TRBV3-1 (or the pseudogene TRBV3-2) to TRBJ1-6, with TRBD1 matching 8 bases. Germline values: CDR1 LGHDT, CDR2 YNNKEL (reference sequence). The length of the CDR3 is 15 residues. The V and J ends lost 4 bases and 7 bases, in that order; junction bases with no gene match: 6. The CDR3 sequence is CASSPRTGMNSPLHF. For the CDR3, the DNA is TGTGCCAGCAGCCCAAGGACAGGGATGAATTCACCCCTCCACTTT.

V gene TRBV5-4 combines with J gene TRBJ2-1, with TRBD2 as a possible D gene (6 bases). The CDR3 is 15 residues long. V lost 1 base and J lost 7, with 15 bases in between. CDR1 SGHNT and CDR2 YYREEE come from the germline V gene (reference sequence). Written as DNA, the CDR3 is TGTGCCAGCAGCTTGAGGGCCGCTAGCGAAAATGAGCAGTTCTTC. Its protein is CASSLRAASENEQFF.

V usage is TRBV11-2 and J usage is TRBJ2-1, with D perhaps matching TRBD2 (6 bases). The V gene lost 5 bases and the J gene lost 10 bases, with 24 bases spanning the gap. This CDR3 contains 16 residues. Germline lookup yields CDR1 SGHAT and CDR2 FQNNGV. The CDR3 loop reads CASSLVGGLTAHEQFF. The CDR3 nucleotides read TGTGCCAGCAGCCTAGTGGGGGGACTGACTGCACACGAGCAGTTCTTC. Looking up the rest from reference TRBV11-2 and TRBJ2-1 gives the full variable domain: EAGVAQSPRYKIIEKRQSVAFWCNPISGHATLYWYQQILGQGPKLLIQFQNNGVVDDSQLPKDRFSAERLKGVDSTLKIQPAKLEDSAVYLCASSLVGGLTAHEQFFGPGTRLTVL.

This chain connects TRBV27 to TRBJ1-4, with 9 positions matching TRBD1. Germline CDR1 is MNHEY and CDR2 is SMNVEV (reference sequence). The CDR3 runs 15 residues. V shed 6 bases and J 5 bases; nucleotides not matched to a gene: 7. The CDR3 region is CASSPQTGGNEKLFF. Written as DNA, the CDR3 is TGTGCCAGCAGCCCCCAGACAGGGGGAAATGAAAAACTGTTTTTT.